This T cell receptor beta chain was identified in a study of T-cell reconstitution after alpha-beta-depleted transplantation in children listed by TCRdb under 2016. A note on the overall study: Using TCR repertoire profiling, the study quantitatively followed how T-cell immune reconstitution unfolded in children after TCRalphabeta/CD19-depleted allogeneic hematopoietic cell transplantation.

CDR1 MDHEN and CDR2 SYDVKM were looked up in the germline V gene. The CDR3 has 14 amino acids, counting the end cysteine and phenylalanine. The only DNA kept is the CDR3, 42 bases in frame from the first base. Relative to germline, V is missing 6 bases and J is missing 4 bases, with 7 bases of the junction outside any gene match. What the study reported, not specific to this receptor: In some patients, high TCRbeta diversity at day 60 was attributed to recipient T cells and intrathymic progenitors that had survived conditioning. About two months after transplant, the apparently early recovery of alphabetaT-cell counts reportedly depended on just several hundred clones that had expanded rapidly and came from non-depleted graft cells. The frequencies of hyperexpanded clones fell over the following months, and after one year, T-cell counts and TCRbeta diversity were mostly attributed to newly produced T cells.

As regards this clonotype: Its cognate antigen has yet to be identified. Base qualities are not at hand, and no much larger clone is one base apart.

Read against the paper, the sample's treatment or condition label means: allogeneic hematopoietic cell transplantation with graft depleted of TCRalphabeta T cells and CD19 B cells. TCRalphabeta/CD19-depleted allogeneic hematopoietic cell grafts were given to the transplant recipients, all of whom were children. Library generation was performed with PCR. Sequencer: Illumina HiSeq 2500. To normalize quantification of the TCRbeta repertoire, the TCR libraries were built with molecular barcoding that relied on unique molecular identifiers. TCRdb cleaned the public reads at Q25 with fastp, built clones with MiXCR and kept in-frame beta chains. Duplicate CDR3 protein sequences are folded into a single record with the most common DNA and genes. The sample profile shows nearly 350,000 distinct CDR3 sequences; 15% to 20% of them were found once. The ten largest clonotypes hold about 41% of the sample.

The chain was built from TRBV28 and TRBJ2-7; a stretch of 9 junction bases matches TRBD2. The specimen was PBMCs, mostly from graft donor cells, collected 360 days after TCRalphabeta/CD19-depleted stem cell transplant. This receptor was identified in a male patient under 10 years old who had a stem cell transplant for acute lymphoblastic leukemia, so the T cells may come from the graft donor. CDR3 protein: CASRHSGSVYEQYF. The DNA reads TGTGCCAGCAGACATAGCGGGAGTGTTTACGAGCAGTACTTC.